What follows are 30 T cell receptor beta chains derived from one specimen sequenced in a study of cytomegalovirus exposure and HLA in healthy donors. Vbeta (60) and Jbeta (13) primers were used in the PCR. Sequenced by immunoSEQ multiplex PCR; TCRdb stores in-frame clones only, minus some. The sample yields about 160,000 clones, around 83% seen once. The sample comprised PBMCs. Source of these receptors: a girl aged 2-15 years in good health and CMV-seropositive.

This chain links TRBV2 with TRBJ2-7, with TRBD2 matching 11 bases. J gave up 4 bases and V 8 bases, and 1 base lay outside the gene matches. Germline V CDR1 and CDR2: SNHLY, FYNNEI. This CDR3 region has 12 residues. In nucleotides, the CDR3 is TGTGCCAGCCGACTAGCGGGGTACGAGCAGTACTTC. This encodes CASRLAGYEQYF.

The genes are TRBV14 and TRBJ1-4; D not resolved. The CDR3 has 16 amino acids. Germline V gene lookup returns CDR1 SGHDN and CDR2 FVKESK. V gave up 1 base and J gave up 6 bases, with 15 bases separating them. The CDR3 protein is CASSQALTAGYEKLFF. CDR3 DNA: TGTGCCAGCAGCCAAGCGCTGACGGCGGGGTATGAAAAACTGTTTTTT.

The rearrangement links TRBV5-1 to TRBJ2-5; TRBD2 agrees at 7 bases. The CDR3 extends over 13 amino acids. In germline, CDR1 is SGHRS, CDR2 YFSETQ. Trimming cost V 6 bases and J 4 bases; bases outside gene matches: 6. The CDR3 protein is CASTWEGTETQYF. CDR3 sequence (DNA): TGCGCCAGCACCTGGGAGGGGACAGAGACCCAGTACTTC. Full variable domain (outside the CDR3, taken from reference TRBV5-1 and TRBJ2-5): KAGVTQTPRYLIKTRGQQVTLSCSPISGHRSVSWYQQTPGQGLQFLFEYFSETQRNKGNFPGRFSGRQFSNSRSEMNVSTLELGDSALYLCASTWEGTETQYFGPGTRLLVL.

The chain has TRBV5-1 and TRBJ2-7, with TRBD1 matching 7 bases. Germline V gene sequence: CDR1 SGHRS, CDR2 YFSETQ. The V segment lost 6 bases and the J segment 8 bases; nucleotides outside the gene matches: 14. This CDR3 comprises 14 residues. CDR3 loop: CASTSFPGQSQQYF. The CDR3 DNA is TGCGCCAGCACTTCATTCCCGGGACAGTCTCAGCAGTACTTC.

The chain has TRBV6-4 and TRBJ2-7; maybe TRBD2 (7 bases). From germline, CDR1 is MRHNA and CDR2 SNTAGT. The germline V and J ends were trimmed by 0 bases and 0 bases, with 30 bases remaining between them. This CDR3 comprises 22 residues. CDR3 amino acids: CASSDSGGRGYGRETNSYEQYF. CDR3 nucleotides: TGTGCCAGCAGTGACTCGGGTGGGAGGGGGTACGGGCGGGAGACTAACTCCTACGAGCAGTACTTC.

This rearrangement joins TRBV27 to TRBJ2-1, with 10 nucleotides matching TRBD2. This CDR3 contains 17 residues. V lost 0 bases to trimming and J lost 2 bases; unmatched junction nucleotides: 4. CDR1 and CDR2 (germline): MNHEY, SMNVEV (reference sequence). CDR3 loop: CASSLSPLAGPYNEQFF. Here the CDR3 DNA reads TGTGCCAGCAGTTTATCCCCACTAGCGGGACCCTACAATGAGCAGTTCTTC.

This chain links TRBV5-4 with TRBJ2-5, with 8 positions matching TRBD2. The CDR3 runs 17 residues. CDR1 is SGHNT and CDR2 is YYREEE in the germline V gene (reference sequence). V lost 2 bases to trimming and J lost 4 bases; unmatched junction nucleotides: 13. In nucleotides, the CDR3 is TGTGCCAGCAGCTTCCCCAGCGGGAGCCCCCTAGGAGAGACCCAGTACTTC. It codes for CASSFPSGSPLGETQYF.

The J gene is TRBJ1-2, the V gene TRBV4-1; D perhaps matches TRBD1 (5 bases). The germline V gene has CDR1 MGHRA and CDR2 YSYEKL. The CDR3 runs to 13 residues. V gave up 4 bases and J gave up 8 bases, with 14 bases separating them. DNA for the CDR3: TGCGCCAGCAGCCTAAGTGGAGGGGAAGGCTACACCTTC. Translation: CASSLSGGEGYTF.

The chain employs TRBV30 and TRBJ1-1, with no clear D. Germline lookup yields CDR1 GTSNPN and CDR2 SVGIG (reference sequence). Trimming shortened V by 0 bases and J by 1 base, and 3 bases separated the two germline ends. The CDR3 has 12 residues. CDR3 sequence (DNA): TGTGCCTGGAGTGTCTCGAACACTGAAGCTTTCTTT. As protein: CAWSVSNTEAFF.

This clone was seen a handful of times. This chain links TRBV10-2 with TRBJ2-7; 7 nucleotides agree with TRBD2. Germline trimming cut 4 bases from V and 0 bases from J; bases unmatched to any gene: 9. This CDR3 spans 16 amino acids. Germline V lookup: CDR1 WSHSY, CDR2 SAAADI. CDR3 amino acids: CASSAGLAGPSYEQYF. The CDR3, as DNA: TGCGCCAGCAGTGCGGGATTAGCGGGTCCCTCCTACGAGCAGTACTTC.

The chain employs TRBV28 and TRBJ2-3; no reliable D call. Germline values: CDR1 MDHEN, CDR2 SYDVKM. V was cut by 2 bases and J by 1 base, with 10 bases left in between. There are 15 residues in the CDR3. CDR3 sequence: CASSLRGFGTDTQYF. The CDR3 bases are TGTGCCAGCAGTTTACGAGGCTTCGGCACAGATACGCAGTATTTT.

The rearrangement joins TRBV7-9 to TRBJ1-2, with a tentative D call TRBD1 (5 bases). Germline V gives CDR1 SEHNR, CDR2 FQNEAQ (reference sequence). The CDR3 spans 13 residues. V lost 5 bases and J 3 bases, leaving 10 bases between the germline ends. The CDR3 DNA reads as TGTGCCAGCAGCAACCGACAGTACTATGGCTACACCTTC. Its protein product is CASSNRQYYGYTF.

The chain recombines TRBV7-9 with TRBJ2-3; TRBD2 agrees at 15 bases. The CDR3 sequence is 18 residues long. Trimming cost V 2 bases and J 5 bases; bases outside gene matches: 8. Germline CDR1 is SEHNR and CDR2 is FQNEAQ (reference sequence). CDR3 coding DNA: TGTGCCAGCAGCTTACCGGCAGGACTAGCGGGAGGGAAAGATACGCAGTATTTT. Translating it yields CASSLPAGLAGGKDTQYF.

This clone has a handful of counts. The genes are TRBV29-1 and TRBJ2-1; TRBD2 agrees at 8 bases. Trimming took 4 bases from V and 7 from J; bases not matched to a gene: 12. Germline CDR1 and CDR2: SQVTM and ANQGSEA. The CDR3 sequence is 15 residues long. The DNA of the CDR3 is TGCAGCGTTGTCAGTTGGCTAGCGGGTGAGAATGAGCAGTTCTTC. Translated: CSVVSWLAGENEQFF.

The CDR3 DNA follows: TGTGCCAGTAGTCCAAACCCCAGGAGGCGGCAGCCCCAGCATTTT. Amino acids: CASSPNPRRRQPQHF. V gene TRBV19 combines with J gene TRBJ1-5; D call uncertain. Trimming cost V 5 bases and J 7 bases, with 18 bases left between them. The CDR3 extends over 15 amino acids. CDR1 is LNHDA and CDR2 is SQIVND in the germline V gene (reference sequence).

The chain employs TRBV19 and TRBJ1-2, with 8 bases fitting TRBD1. Germline V CDR1 and CDR2: LNHDA, SQIVND (reference sequence). J gave up 4 bases and V 1 base, and 8 bases lay outside the gene matches. There are 16 residues in the CDR3. The CDR3 loop reads CASSIVPDRAPYGYTF. The CDR3 DNA reads as TGTGCCAGTAGTATAGTCCCGGACAGGGCCCCCTATGGCTACACCTTC. Filled out from reference TRBV19 and TRBJ1-2, the complete variable domain reads DGGITQSPKYLFRKEGQNVTLSCEQNLNHDAMYWYRQDPGQGLRLIYYSQIVNDFQKGDIAEGYSVSREKKESFPLTVTSAQKNPTAFYLCASSIVPDRAPYGYTFGSGTRLTVV.

This chain uses TRBV15 with TRBJ2-7; 9 bases line up with TRBD2. V was clipped by 0 bases and J by 5 bases; unmatched bases: 8. In germline, CDR1 is LNHNV, CDR2 YYDKDF (reference sequence). The CDR3 spans 16 residues. The CDR3 is CATSRDPGLARDEQYF. DNA of the CDR3: TGTGCCACCAGCAGAGATCCGGGACTAGCCAGGGACGAGCAGTACTTC.

This clone was counted a single time. V is TRBV10-3 and J is TRBJ2-4; 7 nucleotides agree with TRBD2. Germline-derived CDR1 and CDR2 are ENHRY and SYGVKD. There are 13 residues in the CDR3. Germline trimming cut 10 bases from V and 4 bases from J; bases unmatched to any gene: 7. The CDR3 bases are TGTGCCACAGGACTAGGGTGGAAAAACATTCAGTACTTC. It encodes CATGLGWKNIQYF.

This clone was found once. V gene TRBV2 combines with J gene TRBJ1-5; D unresolved. The V end was cut by 4 bases, the J end by 4 bases, with 17 bases between. This CDR3 contains 16 residues. In germline, CDR1 is SNHLY, CDR2 FYNNEI. DNA for the CDR3: TGTGCCAGCAGTGGTGAAGAACTTCCGGTTAATCAGCCCCAGCATTTT. This sequence encodes CASSGEELPVNQPQHF.

This rearrangement joins TRBV5-1 to TRBJ2-1; the D is unclear. The CDR3 runs to 14 residues. Deletions cut 0 bases from V and 2 bases from J, with 6 bases between. Germline V gene lookup returns CDR1 SGHRS and CDR2 YFSETQ. The DNA for the CDR3 is TGCGCCAGCAGCTTGGGGGCACCCTACAATGAGCAGTTCTTC. This encodes CASSLGAPYNEQFF.

The chain has TRBV5-1 and TRBJ2-5; TRBD1 matches at 7 bases. This CDR3 has 18 residues. V was pared by 5 bases and J by 3 bases, with 19 bases of the junction left unmatched. Per the germline V gene, CDR1 is SGHRS and CDR2 is YFSETQ. The CDR3, as DNA: TGCGCCAGCAGTCAATTATTCTCGGGCAATGGACAGGAAGAGACCCAGTACTTC. This sequence encodes CASSQLFSGNGQEETQYF.

The chain has TRBV6-6 and TRBJ2-7; tentatively, D is TRBD2 (5 bases). V was clipped by 6 bases and J by 7 bases, with 25 bases between them. In germline, CDR1 is MNHNY, CDR2 SVGAGI (reference sequence). The CDR3 has 16 amino acids. CDR3 loop: CASSQTTGSSIGEQYF. The CDR3 nucleotides read TGTGCCAGCAGCCAAACTACGGGGTCTTCTATTGGGGAGCAGTACTTC.

This clone occurred a few times. The chain joins TRBV6-1 to TRBJ2-5; a possible D gene is TRBD2 (5 bases). Germline V gives CDR1 MNHNS, CDR2 SASEGT. V was cut by 7 bases and J by 9 bases, with 18 bases left in between. The CDR3 has 13 amino acids. In DNA form, the CDR3 reads TGTGCCAGCACCCTACTACTAGAGGGAGCCCAGTACTTC. Amino acid sequence: CASTLLLEGAQYF.

The table lists this clone with a count of one. The chain is built from TRBV29-1 and TRBJ2-2; TRBD2 aligns across 8 bases. Germline V CDR1 and CDR2: SQVTM, ANQGSEA. The CDR3 totals 15 residues. V trimming: 5 bases; J trimming: 6 bases; junction bases outside the gene matches: 11. CDR3 nucleotides: TGCAGCGTTCCTCCCGGGACTAGGTTCGCCGGGGAGCTGTTTTTT. Its translation is CSVPPGTRFAGELFF.

This clone was recorded only once. This chain links TRBV14 with TRBJ1-2; 7 positions match TRBD1. This CDR3 is built from 14 residues. V dropped 0 bases and J dropped 4; count of bases not matched to a gene: 2. From germline, CDR1 is SGHDN and CDR2 FVKESK. The CDR3 DNA reads as TGTGCCAGCAGCCAAGATAAGGGGGCCTATGGCTACACCTTC. This sequence encodes CASSQDKGAYGYTF. Combining the CDR3 with reference TRBV14 and TRBJ1-2 gives the whole variable domain EAGVTQFPSHSVIEKGQTVTLRCDPISGHDNLYWYRRVMGKEIKFLLHFVKESKQDESGMPNNRFLAERTGGTYSTLKVQPAELEDSGVYFCASSQDKGAYGYTFGSGTRLTVV.

The J gene is TRBJ2-7, the V gene TRBV5-1; tentatively, D is TRBD2 (6 bases). The CDR3 covers 16 residues. Germline lookup yields CDR1 SGHRS and CDR2 YFSETQ. The V and J ends lost 4 bases and 7 bases respectively, with 24 bases between them. The CDR3 spells CASSPAVGLPRGEQYF. The CDR3, as DNA: TGCGCCAGCAGCCCGGCGGTGGGACTCCCCCGGGGAGAGCAGTACTTC.

The rearrangement uses TRBV9 and TRBJ2-1; 8 positions agree with TRBD2. CDR3 length: 18 residues. The V gene end was trimmed by 4 bases and the J gene end by 3 bases; junction bases not matched to a gene: 15. Per the germline V gene, CDR1 is SGDLS and CDR2 is YYNGEE. The CDR3 reads CASSNPGLVSGDYNEQFF. The CDR3, as DNA: TGTGCCAGCAGCAACCCGGGACTAGTGAGTGGGGACTACAATGAGCAGTTCTTC.

CDR3 DNA sequence: TGTGCCAGCAGCTTAAGGGGGTTTTGGGGCCCCGCGGGGGCTGAAGCTTTCTTT. The encoded protein is CASSLRGFWGPAGAEAFF. This rearrangement joins TRBV7-2 to TRBJ1-1; TRBD1 might be the D (6 bases). Germline CDR1 is SGHTA and CDR2 is FQGNSA. Trimming took off 2 bases at V and 6 bases at J, with 25 bases between the two ends. The CDR3 has 18 residues.

This chain connects TRBV2 to TRBJ1-5; 10 bases line up with TRBD1. Germline-derived CDR1 and CDR2 are SNHLY and FYNNEI. V was pared by 6 bases and J by 5 bases, with 7 bases of the junction left unmatched. There are 15 residues in the CDR3. The CDR3 region has the DNA TGTGCCAGCAGGGGGACAGGGGTTGGGGATCAGCCCCAGCATTTT. Encoded protein: CASRGTGVGDQPQHF.

The rearrangement links TRBV19 to TRBJ2-7, with 7 bases matching TRBD2. Unmatched junction bases numbered 5, after V lost 1 base and J lost 5 bases. The CDR3 is 14 residues long. CDR1 is LNHDA and CDR2 is SQIVND in the germline V gene (reference sequence). In DNA form, the CDR3 reads TGTGCCAGTAGTATAGGGCGGGAGTCCCACGAGCAGTACTTC. Its translation: CASSIGRESHEQYF.